This T cell receptor beta chain was documented in a study of T cell repertoires in cytomegalovirus infection (dated by TCRdb to the late 2010s). A note on the overall study: Donor HLA type was relevant to the analysis, because carriage of CMV infection together with the matching HLA type was indicated by public TCR beta signatures. The paper's findings and limits, for the study overall: Carriers of CMV infection plus the relevant HLA type were discriminated by the cumulative frequency of public TCR beta family members in the study cohort and in an independent roughly 380-donor cohort. The ex vivo response was dominated by HLA-C-restricted CMV-specific TCR beta clonotypes, which also provided the single most frequent clonotype in two of eight donors.

Notes on this clonotype: The target of this receptor is not known. Base qualities are missing; no much larger clone stands one base away.

The run used an Illumina HiSeq 1500. TCRdb reran the public reads through fastp at Q25 and MiXCR, keeping productive beta chains. Records with the same CDR3 protein are collapsed into one entry carrying the most frequent genes and DNA. Recorded for this sample are 600,000 to 800,000 distinct CDR3 sequences; roughly 24% of them occurred a single time. Approximately 8% of the sample is held by the ten biggest clonotypes. V drops 5 bases and J drops 5 bases, leaving 18 bases in between. Taken from cysteine to phenylalanine, the CDR3 has 15 residues. The DNA shown is the 45-base CDR3, in frame from base 1. Reading the germline V gene gives CDR1 MDHEN and CDR2 SYDVKM.

The sample consisted of CD8+ T cells from PBMCs. The sequence derives from a human donor in good health (CMV status not recorded). Some clones in this sample may be carry-over from other donors' samples. This sequence uses TRBV28 and TRBJ1-2, with the D gene not confidently named. The nucleotide sequence is given as TGTGCCAGCAGTACCGATTGGAGCCTGGCGTATGGCTACACCTTC. Its product reads: CASSTDWSLAYGYTF.